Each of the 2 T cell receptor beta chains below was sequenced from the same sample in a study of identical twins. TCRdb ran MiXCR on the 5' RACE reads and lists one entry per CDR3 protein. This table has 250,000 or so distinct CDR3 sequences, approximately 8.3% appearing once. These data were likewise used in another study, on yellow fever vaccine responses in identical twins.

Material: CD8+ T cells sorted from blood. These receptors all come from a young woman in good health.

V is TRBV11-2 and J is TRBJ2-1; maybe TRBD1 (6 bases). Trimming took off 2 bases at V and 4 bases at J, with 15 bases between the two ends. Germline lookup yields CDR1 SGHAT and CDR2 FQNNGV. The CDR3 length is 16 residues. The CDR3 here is CASSLNPGVVYNEQFF. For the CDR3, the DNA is TGTGCCAGCAGCTTAAACCCAGGGGTTGTTTACAATGAGCAGTTCTTC.

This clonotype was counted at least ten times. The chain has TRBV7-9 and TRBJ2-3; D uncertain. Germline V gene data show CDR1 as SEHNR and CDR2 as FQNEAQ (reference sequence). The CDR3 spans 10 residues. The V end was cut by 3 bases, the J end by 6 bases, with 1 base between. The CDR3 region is CASSFDTQYF. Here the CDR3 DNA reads TGTGCCAGCAGCTTTGATACGCAGTATTTT.